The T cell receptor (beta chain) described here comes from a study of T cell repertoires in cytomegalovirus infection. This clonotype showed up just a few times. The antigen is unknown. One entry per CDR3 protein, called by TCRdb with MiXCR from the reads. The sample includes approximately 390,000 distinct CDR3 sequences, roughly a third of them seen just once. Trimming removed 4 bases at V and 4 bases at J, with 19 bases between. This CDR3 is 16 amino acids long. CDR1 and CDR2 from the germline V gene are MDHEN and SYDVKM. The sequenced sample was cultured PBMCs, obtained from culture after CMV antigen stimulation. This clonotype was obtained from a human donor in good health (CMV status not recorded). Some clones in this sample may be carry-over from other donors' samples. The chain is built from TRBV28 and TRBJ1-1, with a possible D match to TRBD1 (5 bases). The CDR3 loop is CASSSSHTGSITEAFF. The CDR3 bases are TGTGCCAGCAGTTCTTCCCACACAGGATCCATCACTGAAGCTTTCTTT.